These 17 T cell receptor beta chains share one sample of origin, sequenced in a study of somatic mutations in cytotoxic T cells in rheumatoid arthritis. Here immunoSEQ multiplex PCR was the method, and the copy in TCRdb shows in-frame clones only, minus some. There are about 29,000 clones in the sample; around 87% occur only once, and 9.4% lies in the top ten. The sequenced sample consisted of CD8+ T cells sorted from blood. The receptors come from an adult with rheumatoid arthritis.

This chain connects TRBV2 to TRBJ2-2; D is ambiguous. CDR1 is SNHLY and CDR2 is FYNNEI in the germline V gene. CDR3 size: 11 residues. V was clipped by 11 bases and J by 1 base, with 5 bases between them. This CDR3 reads CAGENTGELFF. DNA of the CDR3: TGTGCCGGGGAGAACACCGGGGAGCTGTTTTTT. Together with reference TRBV2 and TRBJ2-2, the CDR3 gives the full variable domain: EPEVTQTPSHQVTQMGQEVILRCVPISNHLYFYWYRQILGQKVEFLVSFYNNEISEKSEIFDDQFSVERPDGSNFTLKIRSTKLEDSAMYFCAGENTGELFFGEGSRLTVL.

The rearrangement links TRBV2 to TRBJ2-1; either TRBD1 or TRBD2 may supply D (6 bases each). The CDR3 spans 15 residues. Germline V lookup: CDR1 SNHLY, CDR2 FYNNEI. V was trimmed by 4 bases and J by 1 base, leaving 11 bases between them. CDR3 in DNA: TGTGCCAGCAGTGTCGGAGGGGGTTCCTACAATGAGCAGTTCTTC. It codes for CASSVGGGSYNEQFF.

The rearrangement links TRBV6-1 to TRBJ1-2; D is possibly TRBD1 (5 bases). V was shortened by 3 bases and J by 8 bases, with 16 bases between the two germline ends. This CDR3 spans 14 amino acids. Germline lookup yields CDR1 MNHNS and CDR2 SASEGT. CDR3 nucleotides: TGTGCCAGCAGTGAGATGGTGGGGGTTCGGGGCTACACCTTC. Encoded protein: CASSEMVGVRGYTF.

The chain joins TRBV5-4 to TRBJ2-5; 12 bases match TRBD2. CDR1 and CDR2 (germline): SGHNT, YYREEE (reference sequence). The V gene end was trimmed by 3 bases and the J gene end by 4 bases; junction bases not matched to a gene: 10. CDR3 length: 17 amino acids. The CDR3 loop reads CASSSRLAGDRAETQYF. Here the CDR3 DNA reads TGTGCCAGCAGCTCCCGACTAGCGGGAGATCGGGCAGAGACCCAGTACTTC.

V is TRBV2 and J is TRBJ1-2; TRBD1 matches 8 bases. V shed 5 bases and J 2 bases; nucleotides not matched to a gene: 7. This CDR3 has 15 amino acids. Germline CDR1 and CDR2: SNHLY and FYNNEI. The CDR3 DNA reads TGTGCCAGCAGTTGGAGACAGGGGCCGAACTATGGCTACACCTTC. Protein product: CASSWRQGPNYGYTF.

The rearrangement links TRBV2 to TRBJ1-5; D uncertain. V was clipped by 3 bases and J by 0 bases, with 6 bases between them. Per the germline V gene, CDR1 is SNHLY and CDR2 is FYNNEI. CDR3 length: 14 residues. CDR3 DNA: TGTGCCAGCAGTGACACCAGTAGCAATCAGCCCCAGCATTTT. Its protein product is CASSDTSSNQPQHF.

This rearrangement joins TRBV2 to TRBJ1-4; TRBD1 might be the D (6 bases). Germline V gene data show CDR1 as SNHLY and CDR2 as FYNNEI. This CDR3 is 16 amino acids long. V lost 6 bases, J lost 7 bases, and 21 bases lay in between. The CDR3 nucleotides are TGTGCCAGCAGGTCTCCCTACAGGGAGGAAAGTGAAAAACTGTTTTTT. Residues: CASRSPYREESEKLFF.

This clone came up once. The rearrangement links TRBV18 to TRBJ2-7; D unresolved. The V and J ends lost 2 bases and 4 bases respectively, with 12 bases between them. Germline loops: CDR1 KGHSH, CDR2 LQKENI. CDR3 length: 14 amino acids. The CDR3 sequence is CASSPGERVYEQYF. In DNA, the CDR3 is TGTGCCAGCTCACCAGGAGAAAGGGTATACGAGCAGTACTTC.

DNA for the CDR3: TGTGCCAGCAGCTTTTCAGGTTTGGGCTACACCTTC. This codes for CASSFSGLGYTF. This chain joins TRBV7-2 and TRBJ1-2; D is uncertain. The length of the CDR3 is 12 residues. V gave up 3 bases and J gave up 8 bases, with 10 bases separating them. The germline CDR1 and CDR2 sequences are SGHTA and FQGNSA.

This clone was detected only once. The chain combines TRBV11-2 with TRBJ2-3; TRBD2 matches at 11 bases. CDR3 size: 19 residues. The trim removed 2 bases at V and 4 bases at J, leaving 14 bases unmatched. Germline assignment: CDR1 SGHAT and CDR2 FQNNGV. The CDR3 region has the DNA TGTGCCAGCAGCTTATTGAGGACTAGCGGGCCTCCGAGCGCAGATACGCAGTATTTT. As protein: CASSLLRTSGPPSADTQYF.

The V call is TRBV4-1, the J call TRBJ1-5, with 8 bases aligning to TRBD1. This CDR3 has 15 amino acids. The germline V gene has CDR1 MGHRA and CDR2 YSYEKL. Unmatched junction bases numbered 5, after V lost 3 bases and J lost 4 bases. CDR3 coding DNA: TGCGCCAGCAGCCAGGTTGGGACAGGTAATCAGCCCCAGCATTTT. Translation: CASSQVGTGNQPQHF.

This clone has a handful of counts. The chain carries TRBV4-1 and TRBJ2-1; D is ambiguous. Trimming removed 4 bases from V and 5 bases from J, with 12 bases in between. The CDR3 loop spans 14 amino acids. CDR1 is MGHRA, CDR2 YSYEKL, per germline. The CDR3: CASSLSGLHNEQFF. The DNA of the CDR3 is TGCGCCAGCAGCCTTAGTGGCCTCCACAATGAGCAGTTCTTC.

The V and J genes are TRBV20-1 and TRBJ2-1; 7 bases are shared with TRBD1. This CDR3 contains 11 residues. Germline CDR1 and CDR2: DFQATT and SNEGSKA (reference sequence). With V trimmed by 4 bases and J by 13 bases, 7 bases remained unmatched. CDR3 loop: CSAKYRGFQFF. The DNA of the CDR3 is TGCAGTGCTAAATACAGGGGCTTTCAGTTCTTC.

The chain employs TRBV7-9 and TRBJ2-3; TRBD2 matches at 9 bases. Germline-derived CDR1 and CDR2 are SEHNR and FQNEAQ (reference sequence). The CDR3 is 15 amino acids. V dropped 4 bases and J dropped 2; count of bases not matched to a gene: 4. Written as DNA, the CDR3 is TGTGCCAGCAGCTCCGAGCGGGGGGTCACAGATACGCAGTATTTT. This translates into CASSSERGVTDTQYF.

The table lists this clone with a few counts. The CDR3 sequence is CASSLGGLYTEAFF. DNA for the CDR3: TGTGCCAGCAGTTTAGGGGGGCTGTACACTGAAGCTTTCTTT. The chain uses TRBV27 and TRBJ1-1, with a possible D match to TRBD1 (6 bases). This CDR3 spans 14 amino acids. Germline values: CDR1 MNHEY, CDR2 SMNVEV (reference sequence). Trimming removed 2 bases from V and 3 bases from J, with 10 bases in between.

This chain uses TRBV28 with TRBJ1-6, with 11 nucleotides matching TRBD1. CDR3 length: 16 residues. The ends lost 6 bases at V and 6 bases at J; junction bases unmatched: 7. Germline CDR1 MDHEN, CDR2 SYDVKM. CDR3 region: CASSPLDRGLNSPLHF. Here the CDR3 DNA reads TGTGCCAGCAGCCCCCTGGACAGGGGGCTTAATTCACCCCTCCACTTT.

This clone has only one observation. This chain connects TRBV7-9 to TRBJ1-2, with TRBD1 matching over 8 bases. The CDR3 covers 12 residues. Germline loops: CDR1 SEHNR, CDR2 FQNEAQ (reference sequence). Trimming removed 4 bases from V and 9 bases from J; junction bases left unmatched: 4. CDR3 DNA sequence: TGTGCCAGCAGCTATGGGACAGGTCGCTACACCTTC. Its protein product is CASSYGTGRYTF.